The 8 T cell receptor beta chains below all came from one sample that was sequenced in a study of vaccination and CD4 T cells after COVID-19. The Oncomine TCR Beta short-read assay sequenced DNA from cultured CD4+ T cells. TCRdb reprocessed the PCR reads with MiXCR, giving one entry per CDR3 protein. The data contain just over 6,000 distinct CDR3 sequences, just under 50% of them singletons. The sample's treatment: roughly 10-day PBMC culture with coronavirus spike peptide pools or control peptides (ViraFEST assay). The unexposed donor provided CD4+ T cells, which were taken before the COVID-19 pandemic (2011-2018). The antigens for these receptors are not known. Sequencing was done on a sample of CD4+ T cells from blood, cultured in vitro. The receptor set was obtained from a human donor in good health.

The chain combines TRBV20-1 with TRBJ2-7; 10 bases fit TRBD2. Unmatched junction bases numbered 3, after V lost 0 bases and J lost 1 base. This CDR3 has 15 amino acids. CDR1 is DFQATT, CDR2 SNEGSKA, per germline (reference sequence). DNA of the CDR3: TGCAGTGCTAGAGACCTAGCGGGAGCGTCCTACGAGCAGTACTTC. Translation: CSARDLAGASYEQYF.

The rearrangement joins TRBV5-1 to TRBJ1-2, with TRBD1 matching 7 bases. The germline V gene encodes CDR1 SGHRS and CDR2 YFSETQ. The CDR3 is 14 amino acids. V was clipped by 1 base and J by 2 bases; unmatched bases: 2. CDR3 sequence reads: CASSLTTGNYGYTF. Written as DNA, the CDR3 is TGCGCCAGCAGCTTGACGACAGGGAACTATGGCTACACCTTC.

CDR3 DNA: TGTGCCATCAGTGAAGTAAAGGGGGGGAATAATTCACCCCTCCACTTT. Residues: CAISEVKGGNNSPLHF. The V and J genes are TRBV10-3 and TRBJ1-6; TRBD1 is a possible D gene (6 bases). Germline assignment: CDR1 ENHRY and CDR2 SYGVKD. This CDR3 contains 16 residues. The V end was cut by 3 bases, the J end by 5 bases, with 14 bases between.

The genes are TRBV5-6 and TRBJ1-2; 9 bases are a match to TRBD1. CDR3 length: 13 amino acids. Trimming took 4 bases from V and 7 from J; bases not matched to a gene: 5. The V gene's germline CDR1 is SGHDT and CDR2 YYEEEE. The CDR3, as DNA: TGTGCCAGCAGCGTACAGGGGGCTGGTGGCTACACCTTC. Its translation: CASSVQGAGGYTF.

A few counts support this clonotype. The chain carries TRBV27 and TRBJ1-2; 10 nucleotides line up with TRBD1. CDR3 size: 19 residues. The J segment lost 0 bases and the V segment lost 1 base, leaving 11 bases of the junction unmatched. CDR1 is MNHEY, CDR2 SMNVEV, per germline (reference sequence). CDR3 sequence: CASSLFAPGQGIANYGYTF. CDR3 nucleotides: TGTGCCAGCAGTTTATTCGCCCCGGGACAGGGGATAGCTAACTATGGCTACACCTTC.

The chain carries TRBV19 and TRBJ1-2; 7 bases are a match to TRBD1. In germline, CDR1 is LNHDA, CDR2 SQIVND (reference sequence). This CDR3 is built from 15 residues. V shed 3 bases, J shed 6 bases, and the junction held 10 bases outside the gene matches. In DNA form, the CDR3 reads TGTGCCAGTAGTATGACAGGGAATCTTATACATGGCTACACCTTC. Its translation is CASSMTGNLIHGYTF.

This clonotype was counted between two and nine times. V and J are TRBV20-1 and TRBJ2-2; 7 nucleotides align to TRBD2. Germline CDR1 reads DFQATT; CDR2 reads SNEGSKA (reference sequence). With V trimmed by 6 bases and J by 0 bases, 7 bases remained unmatched. This CDR3 is 15 amino acids long. CDR3 coding DNA: TGCAGTGCGCCCTACCGGGGGGCGAACACCGGGGAGCTGTTTTTT. Translating it yields CSAPYRGANTGELFF.

The chain joins TRBV11-2 to TRBJ1-1; D perhaps matches TRBD1 (6 bases). The CDR3 sequence is 17 residues long. The germline V and J ends were trimmed by 2 bases and 3 bases, with 19 bases remaining between them. Germline V gives CDR1 SGHAT, CDR2 FQNNGV. The CDR3 sequence is CASSLSSPSRGHTEAFF. In DNA, the CDR3 is TGTGCCAGCAGCTTAAGTTCGCCCAGCCGGGGGCACACTGAAGCTTTCTTT.